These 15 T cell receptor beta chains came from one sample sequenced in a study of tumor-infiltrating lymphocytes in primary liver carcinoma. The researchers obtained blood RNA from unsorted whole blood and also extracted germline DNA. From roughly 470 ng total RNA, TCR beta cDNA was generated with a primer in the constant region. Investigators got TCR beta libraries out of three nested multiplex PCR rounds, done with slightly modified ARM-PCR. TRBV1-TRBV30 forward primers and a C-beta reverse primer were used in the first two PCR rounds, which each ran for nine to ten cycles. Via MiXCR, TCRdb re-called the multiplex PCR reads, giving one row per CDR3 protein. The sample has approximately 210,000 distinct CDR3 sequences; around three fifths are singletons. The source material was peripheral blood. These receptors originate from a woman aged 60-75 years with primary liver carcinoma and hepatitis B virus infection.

The chain's CDR3 is CAIKEAGYTDTQYF. The CDR3 DNA follows: TGTGCCATTAAGGAGGCGGGATACACAGATACGCAGTATTTT. This sequence joins TRBV28 and TRBJ2-3, with a possible D match to TRBD2 (6 bases). The CDR3 length is 14 residues. Trimming pared 10 bases from V and 2 bases from J, leaving 16 bases between. CDR1 MDHEN and CDR2 SYDVKM come from the germline V gene.

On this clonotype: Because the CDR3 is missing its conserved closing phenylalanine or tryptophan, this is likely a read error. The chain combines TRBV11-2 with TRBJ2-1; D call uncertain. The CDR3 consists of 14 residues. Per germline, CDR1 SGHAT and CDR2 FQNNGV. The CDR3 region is CAISPRAQTNEQFI. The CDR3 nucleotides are TGTGCCATCAGCCCCCGGGCACAGACCAATGAGCAGTTCATC.

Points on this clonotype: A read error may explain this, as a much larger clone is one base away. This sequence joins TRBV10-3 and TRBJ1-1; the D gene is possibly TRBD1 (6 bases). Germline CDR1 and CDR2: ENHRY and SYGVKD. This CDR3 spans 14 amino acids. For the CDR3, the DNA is TGTGCCATCAGTGAAGGGGGGACGAACACTGAAGCTTTATTT. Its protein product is CAISEGGTNTEALF.

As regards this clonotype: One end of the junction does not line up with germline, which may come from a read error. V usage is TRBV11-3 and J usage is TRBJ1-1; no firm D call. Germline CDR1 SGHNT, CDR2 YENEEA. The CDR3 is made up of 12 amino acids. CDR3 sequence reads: CASRERNTGAFF. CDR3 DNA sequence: TGTGCCAGCAGAGAGAGGAACACTGGAGCTTTCTTT.

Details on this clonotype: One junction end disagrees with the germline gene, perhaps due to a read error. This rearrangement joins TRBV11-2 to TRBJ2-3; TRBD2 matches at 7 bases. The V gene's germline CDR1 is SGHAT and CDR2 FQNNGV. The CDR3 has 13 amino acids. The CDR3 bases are TGTGCCAGCAGCTTAGGACGGGGGGATGCGCAGTATTTC. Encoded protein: CASSLGRGDAQYF.

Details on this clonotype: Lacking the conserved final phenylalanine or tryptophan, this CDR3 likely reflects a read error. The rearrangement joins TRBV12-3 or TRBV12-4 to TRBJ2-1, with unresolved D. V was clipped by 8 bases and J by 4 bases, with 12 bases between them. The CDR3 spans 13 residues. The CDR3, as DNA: TGTGCCAGCGTCCCCGACACTTACAATGAGCAGTTCCTC. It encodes CASVPDTYNEQFL.

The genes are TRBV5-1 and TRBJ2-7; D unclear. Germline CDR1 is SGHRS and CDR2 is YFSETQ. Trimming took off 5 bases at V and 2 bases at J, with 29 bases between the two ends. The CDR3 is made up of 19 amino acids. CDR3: CASRRSPSPPAAHPYEQYF. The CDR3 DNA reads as TGCGCCAGCAGACGGAGCCCATCCCCACCGGCCGCGCACCCCTACGAGCAGTACTTC.

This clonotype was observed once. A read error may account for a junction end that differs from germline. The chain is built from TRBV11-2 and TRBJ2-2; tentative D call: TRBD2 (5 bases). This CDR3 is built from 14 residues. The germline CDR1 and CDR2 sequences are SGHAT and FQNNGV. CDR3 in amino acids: CASSLHPNNGEQFF. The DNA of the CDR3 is TGTGCCAGCAGCTTACACCCGAACAACGGGGAGCAGTTTTTT.

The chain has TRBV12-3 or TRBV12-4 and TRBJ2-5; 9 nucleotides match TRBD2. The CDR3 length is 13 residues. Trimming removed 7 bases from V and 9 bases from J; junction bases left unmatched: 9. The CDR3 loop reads CASTSSGSVAQYF. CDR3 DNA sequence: TGTGCCAGCACCAGTAGCGGGAGTGTGGCCCAGTACTTC.

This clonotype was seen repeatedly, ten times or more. The DNA for the CDR3 is TGCGCCAGCAGTGAACAGGGATACACCGGGGAGCTGTTTTTT. It codes for CASSEQGYTGELFF. The chain has TRBV10-2 and TRBJ2-2; weak D call: TRBD1 (6 bases). The V gene's germline CDR1 is WSHSY and CDR2 SAAADI. The V end was cut by 3 bases, the J end by 3 bases, with 8 bases between. The CDR3 is 14 amino acids.

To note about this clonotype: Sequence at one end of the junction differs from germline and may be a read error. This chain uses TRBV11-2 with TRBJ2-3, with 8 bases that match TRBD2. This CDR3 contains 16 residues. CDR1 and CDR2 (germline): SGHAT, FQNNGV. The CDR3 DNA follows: TGCGCCAGCGGCCTGGAATGGAGTAGCGGGACCACGCCGCAGTATTTT. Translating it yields CASGLEWSSGTTPQYF.

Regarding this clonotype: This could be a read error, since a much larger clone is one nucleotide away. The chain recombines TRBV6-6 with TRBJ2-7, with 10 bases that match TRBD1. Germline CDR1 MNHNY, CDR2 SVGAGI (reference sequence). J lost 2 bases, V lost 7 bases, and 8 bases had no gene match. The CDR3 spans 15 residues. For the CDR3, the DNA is TGTGCCAGCAAATACATAGGGACAGGGGCCTACGAGCAGTACTTC. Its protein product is CASKYIGTGAYEQYF.

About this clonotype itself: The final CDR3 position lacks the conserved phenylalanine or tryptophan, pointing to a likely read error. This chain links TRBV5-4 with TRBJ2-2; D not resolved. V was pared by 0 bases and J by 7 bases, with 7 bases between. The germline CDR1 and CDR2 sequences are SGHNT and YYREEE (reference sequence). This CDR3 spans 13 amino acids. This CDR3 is CASSLGRIGELFL. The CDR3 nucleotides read TGTGCCAGCAGCTTGGGCAGGATCGGGGAGCTGTTTTTA.

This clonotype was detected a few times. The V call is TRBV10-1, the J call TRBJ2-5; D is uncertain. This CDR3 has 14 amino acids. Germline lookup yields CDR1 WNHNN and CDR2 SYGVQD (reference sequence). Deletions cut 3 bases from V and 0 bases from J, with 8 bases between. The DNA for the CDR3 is TGCGCCAGCAGTGATGGCGGTTACCAAGAGACCCAGTACTTC. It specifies CASSDGGYQETQYF.

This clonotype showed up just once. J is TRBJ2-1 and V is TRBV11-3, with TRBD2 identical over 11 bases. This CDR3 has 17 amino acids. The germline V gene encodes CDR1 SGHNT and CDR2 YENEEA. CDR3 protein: CAISLRTSGCGYNEQFF. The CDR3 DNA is TGTGCTATCAGCTTACGGACTAGCGGGTGTGGGTACAATGAGCAGTTCTTC.